This T cell receptor beta chain was documented in a study of cytomegalovirus exposure and HLA in healthy donors. Study conclusions and caveats: An observed cluster of highly shared sequence variants was recorded as a likely sequencing artifact. In a later analysis, at a false discovery rate of 0.05, roughly 17,000 TCR beta sequences matched HLA alleles.

CDR3 size: 16 residues. Between the trimmed V and J ends, which lost 0 bases and 10 bases, there was a span of 22 bases. Germline CDR1 reads SGHNT; CDR2 reads YYREEE (reference sequence). The PCR employed 60 Vbeta primers together with 13 Jbeta primers. Sequencing was performed with immunoSEQ multiplex PCR; in TCRdb, only in-frame clones are kept and a portion is missing. Among 97,000 or so clones listed, about a tenth were seen once. This clone came up a few times. Its antigen is not known. Sequenced input: PBMCs. The origin of this receptor is a man aged 50-60 years in good health and CMV-seropositive. The chain uses TRBV5-4 and TRBJ1-1; D may be TRBD1 (6 bases). The CDR3 DNA sequence: TGTGCCAGCAGCTTGGCCCCCGGACAGATCAACCCTGCAGCTTTCTTT. Residues: CASSLAPGQINPAAFF.